This T cell receptor beta chain was observed in a study of T cell responses to AZD1222 COVID-19 vaccine. TCRdb's table, derived via immunoSEQ multiplex PCR, lists solely in-frame clones and lacks some. Of 120,000 or so clones in the sample, over 70% were seen once. A word on this clone: Its specificity is unknown.

The study's findings and limits: With dominance at 160-218 and 743-854, vaccine-associated CD4 TCRs spanned spike. Donor demographics were predominantly white British with a female majority; clonal diversity may be underestimated. Following two doses of AZD1222, Spike-specific TCR breadth and depth rose. No repertoire was sampled before or during the peak T cell response, only after it.

V lost 1 base and J 1 base, leaving 11 bases between the germline ends. CDR1 and CDR2 from the germline V gene are LGHNA and YNFKEQ. This CDR3 is 17 amino acids long. This receptor was identified in an adult in good health. The material was peripheral blood, obtained on day 0 of AZD1222 vaccination. J is TRBJ2-6 and V is TRBV4-2; D is undetermined. For the CDR3, the DNA is TGTGCCAGCAGCCAAGCTTCAAGTGCATCTGGGGCCAACGTCCTGACTTTC. Protein product: CASSQASSASGANVLTF.